The clone carrying this T cell receptor (beta chain) was counted ten times or more. Its target is not known. These data belong to a study of identical twins. The study, taken as a whole, reports: Invariant MAIT and iNKT cells could partly confound zero-insertion analyses.

CDR3 length: 14 amino acids. The V gene's germline CDR1 is SGHTA and CDR2 FQGNSA. V was shortened by 1 base and J by 3 bases, with 10 bases between the two germline ends. Through template switching, a universal primer site was introduced, and the cDNA contained unique molecular identifiers. MiXCR, applied by TCRdb to the 5' RACE reads, yields one record per CDR3 protein. This table holds 550,000 to 700,000 distinct CDR3 sequences, 7.5% to 10% found once. Every sampled donor was Caucasian and healthy. The same data also went into a second study, on yellow fever vaccine responses in identical twins. That study adds: On the reported evidence, twins' vaccine T cell responses seemed partly convergent and partly personalized.

The chain has TRBV7-2 and TRBJ2-7; D unclear. The TCR comes from a woman under 30 in good health. Material for sequencing was PBMCs. The CDR3, as DNA: TGTGCCAGCAGCTTAGACTTACACCGCTACGAGCAGTACTTC. This codes for CASSLDLHRYEQYF.